This paragraph covers one T cell receptor (beta chain) sequence. This clonotype was counted at least ten times. Its target antigen remains unknown. Base qualities are not at hand, and no much larger clone is one base apart. Blood bank volunteers in Maryland, USA served as the healthy controls. Libraries from unsorted PBMCs were made from 2 million PBMCs kept in RNAlater at -80 degrees C until RNA extraction. Peripheral blood was subjected to Ficoll-Hypaque density gradient centrifugation to isolate PBMCs, which were then cryopreserved in liquid nitrogen. The sample originates from a study of neurological immune-mediated disorders (dated by TCRdb to between 2017 and 2020). As for the study more broadly: Using UMI-based sequencing, the study compared peripheral blood TCR-beta repertoires from patients with HTLV-I-associated myelopathy (HAM/TSP), patients with multiple sclerosis, and healthy controls. The 106 TCR-beta libraries included longitudinal samples, technical triplicates and paired sorted CD4+ and CD8+ T-cell subsets alongside PBMC samples. The cohort comprised 60 to 75 subjects: about 14 HAM/TSP patients, some 34 multiple sclerosis patients and around 20 healthy controls. Results the study describes overall, beyond this receptor: TCR clonal expansion was greatest in HAM/TSP patients and smallest in MS patients, who ranked below even healthy controls. Across subjects, expanded clones never shared an identical CDR3 amino acid sequence, which suggests that the TCR-beta repertoires in every group were private.

The CDR3 runs 16 residues from the cysteine to the phenylalanine. The retained sequence is limited to the CDR3, 48 bases, with the frame set at the first base. V ends up 5 bases short and J 4 bases short, with an unmatched junction base count of 7. The germline V gene encodes CDR1 SGHTA and CDR2 FQGNSA. cDNA was synthesized by template-switch 5'RACE using a primer carrying a 10-nucleotide random unique molecular identifier by which each TCR transcript was tagged. Every sequencing run yielded over 190 million TCR-beta sequences covering 15-18 subjects. Total RNA was extracted with the RNeasy kit. TCR-beta VDJ regions were amplified with primers for the TCR constant region and the 5'RACE anchor, using the KAPA Real-time Library Amplification kit. A first PCR added sample indexes and Illumina adaptors, and a second PCR then raised library yield. After purification with Ampure beads, the TCR product of roughly 650 bp was size-selected on a 2% E-gel SizeSelection system. Before pooling, library quality was assessed on a Bioanalyzer, concentration was determined with Qubit, and library quantification was performed with the Kapa Library Quantification kit. Paired-end 2 x 150 bp sequencing of the libraries was performed on an Illumina HiSeq 2500. To increase sequence diversity, about 23-30% phiX was spiked into each library pool. The published analysis was carried out like this. The quality-filtered reads were processed with the UMI-based MiGEC pipeline, whose error correction step removed more than 85% of the raw TCR sequences. IMGT germline references were used for aligning VDJ genes, and each clonotype was defined as a unique CDR3 amino acid sequence together with its V-J genes. Clonal expansion, Shannon diversity and CDR3 relatedness were evaluated with VDJtools (CalcPairwiseDistances, ClusterSamples), while phylogenetic trees were built in CLCbio workbench. Expanded clones were defined as having at least 8 unique UMIs, based on coefficient-of-variation modelling across technical triplicates. TCRdb passed the public sequencing reads through fastp at Q25 and MiXCR, retaining productive beta sequences. Under each unique CDR3 protein, matching rows form one entry showing the most common genes and DNA. In this record, the V and J calls reflect TCRdb's handling and not the investigators' own analysis. This sample gives 50,000 or so distinct CDR3 sequences in total; around 25% of them show up just once. The top ten constitute roughly a quarter of the sample.

The origin of this receptor is a woman between 70 and 85 years old in good health. The rearranged segments are TRBV7-2 and TRBJ2-3; a stretch of 12 junction bases matches TRBD2. Sequences were obtained from PBMCs. Read as DNA, the sequence is TGTGCCAGCAGCACCCGACTAGCGGGAGAACCAGATACGCAGTATTTT. Translated, it gives CASSTRLAGEPDTQYF.